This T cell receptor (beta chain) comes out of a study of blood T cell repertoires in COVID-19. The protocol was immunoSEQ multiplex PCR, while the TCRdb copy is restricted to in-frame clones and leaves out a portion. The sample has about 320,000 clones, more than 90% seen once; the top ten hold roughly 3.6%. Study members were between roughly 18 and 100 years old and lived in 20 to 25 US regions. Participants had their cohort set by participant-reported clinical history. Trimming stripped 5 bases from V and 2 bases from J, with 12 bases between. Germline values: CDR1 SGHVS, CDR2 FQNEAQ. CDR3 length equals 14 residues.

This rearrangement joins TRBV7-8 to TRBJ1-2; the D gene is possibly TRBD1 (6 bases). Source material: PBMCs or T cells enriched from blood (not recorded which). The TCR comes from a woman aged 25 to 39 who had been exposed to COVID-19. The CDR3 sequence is CASSLEDRNYGYTF. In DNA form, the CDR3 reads TGTGCCAGCAGCCTCGAAGACAGGAACTATGGCTACACCTTC.